This T cell receptor beta chain was sequenced for a study of T cell responses to AZD1222 COVID-19 vaccine. Study-wide results and limits: Two doses of AZD1222 preceded a rise in Spike-specific TCR breadth and depth. Reportedly, close to half of spike-specific TCRs are directed against unmutated variant regions. Clonal diversity was possibly underestimated; the donors were predominantly white British and more often female.

The analysis combined second doses at about 4 or about 12 weeks. Data came from immunoSEQ multiplex PCR; TCRdb stores just in-frame clones and leaves some out. The data hold some 110,000 clones, with about 90% observed a single time. In the case of this clone: What it binds is unknown.

This receptor was obtained from an adult who received the AZD1222 COVID-19 vaccine. The specimen comprised peripheral blood, sampled 28 days after the second AZD1222 dose.

The CDR3 protein is CASSYGGRTDEQYF. CDR3 DNA sequence: TGTGCCAGCAGCTATGGCGGGAGGACCGACGAGCAGTACTTC. This rearrangement joins TRBV7-3 to TRBJ2-7; TRBD2 agrees at 8 bases. The germline CDR1 and CDR2 sequences are SGHTA and FQGTGA. The CDR3 is 14 amino acids. Trimming cost V 4 bases and J 5 bases; bases outside gene matches: 7.